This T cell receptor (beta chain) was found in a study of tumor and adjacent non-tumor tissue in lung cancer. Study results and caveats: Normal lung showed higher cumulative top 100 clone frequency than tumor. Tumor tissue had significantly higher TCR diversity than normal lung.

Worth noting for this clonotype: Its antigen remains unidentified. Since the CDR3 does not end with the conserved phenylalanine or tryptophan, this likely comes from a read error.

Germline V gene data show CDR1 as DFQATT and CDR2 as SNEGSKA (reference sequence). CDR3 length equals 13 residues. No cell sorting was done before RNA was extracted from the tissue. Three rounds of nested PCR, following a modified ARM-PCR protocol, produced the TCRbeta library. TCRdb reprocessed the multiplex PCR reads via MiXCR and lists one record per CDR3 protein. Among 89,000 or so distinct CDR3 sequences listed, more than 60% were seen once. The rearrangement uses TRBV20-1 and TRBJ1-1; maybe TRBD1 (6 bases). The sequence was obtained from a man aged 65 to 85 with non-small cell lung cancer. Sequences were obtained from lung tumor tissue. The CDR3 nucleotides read TGTAGTCACAGGGTCGCGCTGAACACTGAAGCTTTCTGT. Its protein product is CSHRVALNTEAFC.